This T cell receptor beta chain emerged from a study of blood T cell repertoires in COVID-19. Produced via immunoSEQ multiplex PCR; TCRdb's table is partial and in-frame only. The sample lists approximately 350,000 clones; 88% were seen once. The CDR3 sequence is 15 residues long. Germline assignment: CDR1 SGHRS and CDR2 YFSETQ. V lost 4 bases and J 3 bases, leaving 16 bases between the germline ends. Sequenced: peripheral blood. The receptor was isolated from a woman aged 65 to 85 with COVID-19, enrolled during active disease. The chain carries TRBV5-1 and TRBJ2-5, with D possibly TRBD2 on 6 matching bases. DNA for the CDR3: TGCGCCAGCAGCCCCCGAGTAGCGGTCGAAGAGACCCAGTACTTC. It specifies CASSPRVAVEETQYF. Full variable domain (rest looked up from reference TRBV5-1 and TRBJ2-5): KAGVTQTPRYLIKTRGQQVTLSCSPISGHRSVSWYQQTPGQGLQFLFEYFSETQRNKGNFPGRFSGRQFSNSRSEMNVSTLELGDSALYLCASSPRVAVEETQYFGPGTRLLVL.